The T cell receptor (beta chain) under discussion was sequenced for a study of blood T cell repertoires in COVID-19. Study background: Samples taken during acute and convalescent COVID-19 were collected in the United States, Italy and Spain.

Between the trimmed V and J ends, which lost 0 bases and 0 bases, there was a span of 12 bases. From germline, CDR1 is SGHTA and CDR2 FQGNSA. This CDR3 comprises 17 residues. Participants were aged about 18 to 89 years, lived in over 20 US areas, and enrolled virtually. In the source study's methods: It was from reference gene primer amplification that nucleated cell counts were estimated. The data were produced by immunoSEQ multiplex PCR, yet TCRdb's version contains in-frame clones alone and is incomplete. That table supplies the V and J calls and clone size; D and trimming were determined from the DNA. In the table there are about 330,000 clones, 92% of which are singletons.

Input material: PBMCs or T cells enriched from blood (not recorded which). This sequence joins TRBV7-2 and TRBJ2-1; D is uncertain. The receptor was isolated from a woman in her 30s who had recovered from COVID-19. CDR3 in amino acids: CASSLAYLLSSYNEQFF. Here the CDR3 DNA reads TGTGCCAGCAGCTTAGCGTACCTCCTCAGCTCCTACAATGAGCAGTTCTTC. Full variable domain (rest looked up from reference TRBV7-2 and TRBJ2-1): GAGVSQSPSNKVTEKGKDVELRCDPISGHTALYWYRQSLGQGLEFLIYFQGNSAPDKSGLPSDRFSAERTGGSVSTLTIQRTQQEDSAVYLCASSLAYLLSSYNEQFFGPGTRLTVL.